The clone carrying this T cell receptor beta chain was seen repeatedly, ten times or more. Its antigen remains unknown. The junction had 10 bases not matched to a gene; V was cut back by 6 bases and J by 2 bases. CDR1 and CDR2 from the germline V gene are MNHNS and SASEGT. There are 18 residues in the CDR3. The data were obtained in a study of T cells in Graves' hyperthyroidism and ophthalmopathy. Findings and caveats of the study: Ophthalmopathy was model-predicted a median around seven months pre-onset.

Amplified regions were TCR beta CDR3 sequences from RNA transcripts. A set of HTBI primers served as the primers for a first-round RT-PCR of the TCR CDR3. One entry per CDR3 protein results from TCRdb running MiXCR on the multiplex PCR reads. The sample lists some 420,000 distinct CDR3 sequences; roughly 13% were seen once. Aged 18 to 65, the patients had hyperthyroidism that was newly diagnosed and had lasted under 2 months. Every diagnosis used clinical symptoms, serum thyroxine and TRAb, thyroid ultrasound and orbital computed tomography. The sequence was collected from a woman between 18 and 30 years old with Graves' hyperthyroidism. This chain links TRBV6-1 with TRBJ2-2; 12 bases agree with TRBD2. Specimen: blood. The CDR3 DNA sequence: TGTGCCAGCAGCATCGGACTAGCGGGATTTTCTAACACCGGGGAGCTGTTTTTT. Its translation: CASSIGLAGFSNTGELFF.